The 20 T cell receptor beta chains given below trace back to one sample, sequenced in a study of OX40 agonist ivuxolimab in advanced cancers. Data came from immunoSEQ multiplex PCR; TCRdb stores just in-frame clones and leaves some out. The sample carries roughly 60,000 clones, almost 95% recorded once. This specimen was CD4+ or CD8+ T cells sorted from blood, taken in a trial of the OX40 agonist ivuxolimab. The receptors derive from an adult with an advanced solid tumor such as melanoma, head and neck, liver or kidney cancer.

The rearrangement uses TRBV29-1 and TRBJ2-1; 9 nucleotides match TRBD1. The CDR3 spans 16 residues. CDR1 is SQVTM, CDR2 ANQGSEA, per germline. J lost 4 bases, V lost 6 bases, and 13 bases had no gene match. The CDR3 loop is CSVEGTRDRVYNEQFF. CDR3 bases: TGCAGCGTGGAGGGGACACGGGACAGGGTTTACAATGAGCAGTTCTTC.

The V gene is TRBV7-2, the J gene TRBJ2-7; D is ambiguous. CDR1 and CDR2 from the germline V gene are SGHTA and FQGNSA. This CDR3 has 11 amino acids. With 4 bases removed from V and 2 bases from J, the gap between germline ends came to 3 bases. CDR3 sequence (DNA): TGTGCCAGCAGCTCCCCCTACGAGCAGTACTTC. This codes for CASSSPYEQYF.

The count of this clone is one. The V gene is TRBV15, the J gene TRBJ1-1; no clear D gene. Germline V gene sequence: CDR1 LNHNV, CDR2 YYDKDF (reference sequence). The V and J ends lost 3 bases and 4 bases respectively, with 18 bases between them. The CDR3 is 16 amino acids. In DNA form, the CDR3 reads TGTGCCACCAGCAGCCCATATTTCGGGCGGAGCACTGAAGCTTTCTTT. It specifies CATSSPYFGRSTEAFF.

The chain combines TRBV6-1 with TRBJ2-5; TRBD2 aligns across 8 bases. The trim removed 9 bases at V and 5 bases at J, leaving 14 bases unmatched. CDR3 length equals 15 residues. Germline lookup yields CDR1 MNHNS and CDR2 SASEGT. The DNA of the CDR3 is TGTGCCAGTCTCCCCCCGGGAGGGCCTGCTGAGACCCAGTACTTC. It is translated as CASLPPGGPAETQYF.

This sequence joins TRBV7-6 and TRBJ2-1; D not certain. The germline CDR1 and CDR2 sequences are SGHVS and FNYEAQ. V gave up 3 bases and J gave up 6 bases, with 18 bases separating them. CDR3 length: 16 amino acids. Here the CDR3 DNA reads TGTGCCAGCAGCTTTTTCGCATCCCTGTCCAGCAATGAGCAGTTCTTC. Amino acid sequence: CASSFFASLSSNEQFF.

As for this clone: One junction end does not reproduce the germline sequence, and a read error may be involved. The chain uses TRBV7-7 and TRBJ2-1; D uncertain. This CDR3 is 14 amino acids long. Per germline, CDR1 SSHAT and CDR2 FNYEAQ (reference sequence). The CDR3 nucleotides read TGTGCTAGCAGCTTAGTGGGTCTAGAGGATGAGCAGTTCTTC. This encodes CASSLVGLEDEQFF.

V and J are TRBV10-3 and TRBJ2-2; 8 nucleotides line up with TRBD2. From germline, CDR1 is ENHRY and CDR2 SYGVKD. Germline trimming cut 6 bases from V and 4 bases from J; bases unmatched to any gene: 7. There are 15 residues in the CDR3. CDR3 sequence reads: CAIRPREESTGELFF. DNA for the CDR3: TGTGCCATCAGGCCGCGGGAGGAGTCCACCGGGGAGCTGTTTTTT.

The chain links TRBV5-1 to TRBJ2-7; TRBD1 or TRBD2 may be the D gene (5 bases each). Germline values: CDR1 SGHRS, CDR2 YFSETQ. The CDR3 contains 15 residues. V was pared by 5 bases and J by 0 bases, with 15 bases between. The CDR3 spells CASRDRDGISYEQYF. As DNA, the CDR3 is TGCGCCAGCAGAGACCGGGACGGGATCTCCTACGAGCAGTACTTC.

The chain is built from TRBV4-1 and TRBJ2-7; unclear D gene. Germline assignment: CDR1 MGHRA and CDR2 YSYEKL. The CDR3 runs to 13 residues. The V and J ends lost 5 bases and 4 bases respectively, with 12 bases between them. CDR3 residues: CASSARYEYEQYF. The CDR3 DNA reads TGCGCCAGCAGCGCCAGGTATGAGTACGAGCAGTACTTC.

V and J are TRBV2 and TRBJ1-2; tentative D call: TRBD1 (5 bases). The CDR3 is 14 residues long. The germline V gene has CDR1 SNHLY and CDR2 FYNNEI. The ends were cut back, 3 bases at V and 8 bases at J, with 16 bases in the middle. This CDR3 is CASSEGQGTRGYTF. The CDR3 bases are TGTGCCAGCAGTGAGGGGCAGGGAACTCGGGGCTACACCTTC.

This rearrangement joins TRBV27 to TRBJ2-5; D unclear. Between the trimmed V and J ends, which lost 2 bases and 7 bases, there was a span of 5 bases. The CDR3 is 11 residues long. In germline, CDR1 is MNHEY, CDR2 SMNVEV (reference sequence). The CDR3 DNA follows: TGTGCCAGCAGTTTACCCCCGACCCAGTACTTC. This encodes CASSLPPTQYF.

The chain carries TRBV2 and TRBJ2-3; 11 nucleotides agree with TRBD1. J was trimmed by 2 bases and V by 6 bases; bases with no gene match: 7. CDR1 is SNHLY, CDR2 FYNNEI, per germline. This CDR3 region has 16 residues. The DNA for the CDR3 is TGTGCCAGCAGGAATCCGGGACAGGGGGACACAGATACGCAGTATTTT. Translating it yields CASRNPGQGDTDTQYF.

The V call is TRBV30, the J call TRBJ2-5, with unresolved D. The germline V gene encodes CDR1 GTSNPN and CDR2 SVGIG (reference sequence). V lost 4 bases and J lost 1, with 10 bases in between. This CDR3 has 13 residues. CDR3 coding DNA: TGTGCCTGGACCGATGGCGCCCAAGAGACCCAGTACTTC. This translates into CAWTDGAQETQYF.

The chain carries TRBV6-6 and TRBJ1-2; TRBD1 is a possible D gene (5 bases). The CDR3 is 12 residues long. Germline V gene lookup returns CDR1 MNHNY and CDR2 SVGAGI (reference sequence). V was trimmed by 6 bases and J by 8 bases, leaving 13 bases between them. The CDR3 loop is CASRPGGEGYTF. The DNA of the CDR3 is TGTGCCAGCAGACCAGGAGGGGAGGGCTACACCTTC.

The CDR3 reads CASSSNALAGGSYNEQFF. The CDR3 coding sequence is TGTGCCAGCAGCTCAAACGCACTAGCGGGAGGCTCCTACAATGAGCAGTTCTTC. The chain links TRBV7-3 to TRBJ2-1, with TRBD2 identical over 12 bases. Germline V gives CDR1 SGHTA, CDR2 FQGTGA. The length of the CDR3 is 18 residues. Trimming at V came to 4 bases and at J to 0 bases, leaving 7 bases not matched to a gene. The variable domain in full, with the rest retrieved from reference TRBV7-3 and TRBJ2-1, is GAGVSQTPSNKVTEKGKYVELRCDPISGHTALYWYRQSLGQGPEFLIYFQGTGAADDSGLPNDRFFAVRPEGSVSTLKIQRTERGDSAVYLCASSSNALAGGSYNEQFFGPGTRLTVL.

The CDR3 loop is CASSFSLAGGTDTQYF. CDR3 DNA sequence: TGTGCCAGCAGCTTCTCACTAGCGGGCGGCACAGATACGCAGTATTTT. The J gene is TRBJ2-3, the V gene TRBV11-2, with 9 bases lining up with TRBD2. With 3 bases clipped from V and 1 base from J, the junction kept 5 bases outside the gene matches. CDR1 and CDR2 from the germline V gene are SGHAT and FQNNGV. There are 16 residues in the CDR3.

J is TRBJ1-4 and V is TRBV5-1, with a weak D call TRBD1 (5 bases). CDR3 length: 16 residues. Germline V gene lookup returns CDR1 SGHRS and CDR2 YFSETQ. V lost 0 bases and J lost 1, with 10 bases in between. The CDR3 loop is CASSLAIRETNEKLFF. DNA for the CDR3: TGCGCCAGCAGCTTGGCCATCAGGGAAACTAATGAAAAACTGTTTTTT.

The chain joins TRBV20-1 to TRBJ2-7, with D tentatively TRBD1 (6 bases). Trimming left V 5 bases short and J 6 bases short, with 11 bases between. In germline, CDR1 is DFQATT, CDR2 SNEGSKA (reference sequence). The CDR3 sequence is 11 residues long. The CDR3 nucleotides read TGCAGTGCTGATCCAGGGGCCGAGCAGTACTTC. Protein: CSADPGAEQYF.

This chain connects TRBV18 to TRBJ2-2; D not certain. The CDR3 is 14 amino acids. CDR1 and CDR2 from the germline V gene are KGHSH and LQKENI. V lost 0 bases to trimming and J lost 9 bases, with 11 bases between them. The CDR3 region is CASSPPSRIWELFF. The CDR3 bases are TGTGCCAGCTCACCACCGAGTAGGATCTGGGAGCTGTTTTTT.

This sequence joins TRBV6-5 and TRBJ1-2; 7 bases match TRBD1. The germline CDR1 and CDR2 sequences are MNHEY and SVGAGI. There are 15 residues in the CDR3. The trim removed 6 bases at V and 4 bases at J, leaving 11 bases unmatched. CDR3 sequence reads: CASSYLTGAGYGYTF. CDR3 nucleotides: TGTGCCAGCAGCTATCTCACAGGGGCCGGCTATGGCTACACCTTC.